A single sample is the source of the 14 T cell receptor beta chains below, sequenced in a study of cytotoxic CD8 clonotypes in ibrutinib-treated CLL. Some clones are missing from TCRdb's copy, which holds only in-frame ones; the method was immunoSEQ multiplex PCR. Of about 140,000 clones listed, around 81% are singletons. The specimen comprised PBMCs, sampled after 36 months of ibrutinib treatment. These receptors were obtained from a human donor with chronic lymphocytic leukemia.

The V call is TRBV9, the J call TRBJ2-1; 8 nucleotides line up with TRBD2. Germline lookup yields CDR1 SGDLS and CDR2 YYNGEE. The CDR3 has 15 amino acids. J gave up 3 bases and V 3 bases, and 5 bases lay outside the gene matches. CDR3 region: CASSAGLAYYNEQFF. CDR3 nucleotides: TGTGCCAGCAGCGCCGGACTAGCTTACTACAATGAGCAGTTCTTC.

The J gene is TRBJ2-7, the V gene TRBV28, with D uncertain. The CDR3 length is 16 residues. Germline assignment: CDR1 MDHEN and CDR2 SYDVKM. V lost 4 bases to trimming and J lost 2 bases, with 18 bases between them. This CDR3 reads CASSSPAAPIAYEQYF. The CDR3 nucleotides are TGTGCCAGCAGTTCGCCGGCAGCACCCATCGCCTACGAGCAGTACTTC.

V and J are TRBV6-6 and TRBJ1-5; TRBD1 matches 7 bases. Germline CDR1 MNHNY, CDR2 SVGAGI (reference sequence). J gave up 3 bases and V 8 bases, and 4 bases lay outside the gene matches. The CDR3 covers 13 residues. The CDR3 nucleotides read TGTGCCAGCGCGGACAGGTACAATCAGCCCCAGCATTTT. It translates to CASADRYNQPQHF.

This chain connects TRBV5-1 to TRBJ1-4, with D possibly matching TRBD1 (5 bases). Germline CDR1 SGHRS, CDR2 YFSETQ. This CDR3 has 17 amino acids. V dropped 0 bases and J dropped 0 bases, with 12 bases sitting between them. This CDR3 is CASSLGQGLATNEKLFF. The CDR3 coding sequence is TGCGCCAGCAGCTTGGGTCAGGGTCTAGCAACTAATGAAAAACTGTTTTTT.

The count of this clone is one. The chain combines TRBV18 with TRBJ1-3; D is unresolved. Germline values: CDR1 KGHSH, CDR2 LQKENI. V was cut by 3 bases and J by 4 bases, with 16 bases left in between. The CDR3 is 16 amino acids. The CDR3 nucleotides are TGTGCCAGCTCACCCTCGACTCCAAGAGGGGGAAACACCATATATTTT. This translates into CASSPSTPRGGNTIYF.

This sequence joins TRBV5-1 and TRBJ2-7; 9 positions agree with TRBD2. V lost 3 bases and J lost 2; bases outside the gene matches: 9. Germline loops: CDR1 SGHRS, CDR2 YFSETQ. The CDR3 consists of 16 residues. DNA of the CDR3: TGCGCCAGCAGCTCCACCCTAGCGGGGAGGGCCTACGAGCAGTACTTC. Amino acids: CASSSTLAGRAYEQYF. Filled out from reference TRBV5-1 and TRBJ2-7, the complete variable domain reads KAGVTQTPRYLIKTRGQQVTLSCSPISGHRSVSWYQQTPGQGLQFLFEYFSETQRNKGNFPGRFSGRQFSNSRSEMNVSTLELGDSALYLCASSSTLAGRAYEQYFGPGTRLTVT.

V and J are TRBV30 and TRBJ2-1; D is possibly TRBD1 (6 bases). This CDR3 region has 12 residues. Trimming cost V 5 bases and J 9 bases, with 14 bases left between them. CDR1 and CDR2 from the germline V gene are GTSNPN and SVGIG (reference sequence). CDR3 amino acids: CAWAGEFIEQFF. The CDR3 DNA is TGTGCCTGGGCAGGGGAGTTTATTGAGCAGTTCTTC.

The chain couples TRBV14 to TRBJ2-2; D possibly corresponds to TRBD2 (6 bases). V gave up 6 bases and J gave up 3 bases, with 14 bases separating them. Germline CDR1 and CDR2: SGHDN and FVKESK. This CDR3 has 15 residues. The CDR3 DNA reads TGTGCCAGCAGACCGGGACTTCCGCACACCGGGGAGCTGTTTTTT. Protein product: CASRPGLPHTGELFF.

This clone occurred a few times. The genes are TRBV9 and TRBJ1-1, with D uncertain. V shed 7 bases and J shed 7 bases, with 14 bases lying between them. The germline V gene encodes CDR1 SGDLS and CDR2 YYNGEE. There are 12 residues in the CDR3. The DNA of the CDR3 is TGTGCCAGCGGCCTAGGGTTAAATGAAGCTTTCTTT. Translation: CASGLGLNEAFF.

The chain links TRBV28 to TRBJ1-3, with 8 positions matching TRBD1. This CDR3 is built from 15 residues. V trimming: 2 bases; J trimming: 2 bases; junction bases outside the gene matches: 2. The germline CDR1 and CDR2 sequences are MDHEN and SYDVKM. The CDR3, as DNA: TGTGCCAGCAGTTTAATGACAGGGGCTGGAAACACCATATATTTT. Its protein product is CASSLMTGAGNTIYF.

The rearrangement joins TRBV18 to TRBJ1-2; TRBD1 matches at 8 bases. The length of the CDR3 is 15 residues. Trimming took 5 bases from V and 2 from J; bases not matched to a gene: 7. From germline, CDR1 is KGHSH and CDR2 LQKENI. In DNA, the CDR3 is TGTGCCAGCTCAAGTGACAGGGGAGGCAACTATGGCTACACCTTC. It translates to CASSSDRGGNYGYTF.

V gene TRBV6-1 combines with J gene TRBJ2-7; 10 positions agree with TRBD1. V shed 7 bases, J shed 2 bases, and the junction held 8 bases outside the gene matches. The CDR3 consists of 15 residues. Germline V lookup: CDR1 MNHNS, CDR2 SASEGT. CDR3 amino acids: CASTSRDRGAYEQYF. As DNA, the CDR3 is TGTGCCAGCACTAGCCGGGACAGGGGCGCCTACGAGCAGTACTTC.

V is TRBV29-1 and J is TRBJ2-5; 11 bases map to TRBD2. V trimming: 6 bases; J trimming: 0 bases; junction bases outside the gene matches: 6. This CDR3 has 15 residues. Germline V gene sequence: CDR1 SQVTM, CDR2 ANQGSEA. The CDR3 DNA is TGCAGCGTCGAGATAGCGGGGGGGTACCAAGAGACCCAGTACTTC. Translation gives CSVEIAGGYQETQYF.

This clone appeared a few times. The chain has TRBV9 and TRBJ2-5; D might be TRBD1 (5 bases). The CDR3 consists of 17 residues. With 0 bases removed from V and 2 bases from J, the gap between germline ends came to 17 bases. Germline V CDR1 and CDR2: SGDLS, YYNGEE. This chain's CDR3 is CASSVAQSTELQETQYF. CDR3 DNA sequence: TGTGCCAGCAGCGTAGCGCAGTCGACAGAACTACAAGAGACCCAGTACTTC.